These 3 T cell receptor beta chains share one sample of origin, sequenced in a study of early T cells in non-severe SARS-CoV-2 infection. TCRdb itself ran the 5' RACE reads through MiXCR, one entry per CDR3 protein. The sample shows approximately 65,000 distinct CDR3 sequences, 12% to 15% of them seen only once. Sequenced: whole blood. Receptor source: an adult who was a healthcare worker with PCR-confirmed SARS-CoV-2 infection or an uninfected control (not recorded which).

Only a few counts were recorded for this clonotype. The rearrangement uses TRBV12-3 or TRBV12-4 and TRBJ2-1; D remains ambiguous. There are 14 residues in the CDR3. Trimming cost V 5 bases and J 6 bases, with 14 bases left between them. CDR3: CASSPRFRTNEQFF. As DNA, the CDR3 is TGTGCCAGCAGTCCCAGGTTCCGTACCAATGAGCAGTTCTTC.

The chain uses TRBV2 and TRBJ1-5; D ambiguous. The CDR3 has 11 amino acids. V lost 6 bases and J lost 5, with 5 bases in between. The germline gives CDR1 SNHLY, CDR2 FYNNEI. CDR3 sequence (DNA): TGTGCCAGCAGGAGGGATCAGCCCCAGCATTTT. As protein: CASRRDQPQHF.

At least ten counts were recorded for this clonotype. This chain uses TRBV6-1 with TRBJ2-7, with unresolved D. The V gene's germline CDR1 is MNHNS and CDR2 SASEGT. The V end lost 5 bases, the J end lost 3 bases, and 14 bases lay between the germline ends. The CDR3 sequence is 14 residues long. DNA for the CDR3: TGTGCCAGCAGTCACCCGGTTCAAGACTACGAGCAGTACTTC. Translation: CASSHPVQDYEQYF.